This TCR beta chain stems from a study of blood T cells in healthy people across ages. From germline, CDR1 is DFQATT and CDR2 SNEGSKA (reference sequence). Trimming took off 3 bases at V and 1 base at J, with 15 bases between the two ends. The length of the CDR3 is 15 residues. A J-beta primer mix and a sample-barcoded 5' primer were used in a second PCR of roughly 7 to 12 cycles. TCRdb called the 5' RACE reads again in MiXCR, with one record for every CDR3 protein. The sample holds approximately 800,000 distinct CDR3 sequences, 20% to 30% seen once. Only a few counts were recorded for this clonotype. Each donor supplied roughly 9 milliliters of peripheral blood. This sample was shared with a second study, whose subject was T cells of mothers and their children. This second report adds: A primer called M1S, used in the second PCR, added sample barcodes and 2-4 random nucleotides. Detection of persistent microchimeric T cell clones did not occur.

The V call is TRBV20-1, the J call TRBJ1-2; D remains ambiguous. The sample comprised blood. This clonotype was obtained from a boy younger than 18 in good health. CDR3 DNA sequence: TGCAGTGCTAGGTCTACCACCCAAATTAACTATGGCTACACCTTC. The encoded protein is CSARSTTQINYGYTF.